This is a list of T cell receptor beta chains from one sample in a study of blood T cells in healthy people across ages. One entry per CDR3 protein, called by TCRdb with MiXCR from the 5' RACE reads. The sample records over 750,000 distinct CDR3 sequences, 25% being singletons. This sample was also put to use in a study of T cells of mothers and their children.

What was sequenced was blood. Receptors were obtained from a boy aged 10-17 years in good health. Both conserved end residues are part of each CDR3. A D gene is named only where the DNA matches it firmly. Expanded clones are given a class, and other clones once, few, many or no size at all.

j_call: TRBJ1-1
clone_size: NA
v_call: TRBV5-1
d_call: NA
cdr3_aa: CASSPTDGMNTEAFF

j_call: TRBJ1-2
clone_size: few
v_call: TRBV10-3
d_call: NA
cdr3_aa: CAISDGNYGYTF

j_call: TRBJ2-7
clone_size: once
v_call: TRBV20-1
d_call: NA
cdr3_aa: CSASLSAVGSYEQYF

j_call: TRBJ2-7
clone_size: NA
v_call: TRBV20-1
d_call: NA
cdr3_aa: CSAREIGEQYF

j_call: TRBJ2-5
clone_size: many
v_call: TRBV29-1
d_call: NA
cdr3_aa: CSVDRAVQETQYF

j_call: TRBJ2-1
clone_size: few
v_call: TRBV27
d_call: NA
cdr3_aa: CASREVENEQFF

j_call: TRBJ1-1
clone_size: NA
v_call: TRBV29-1
d_call: NA
cdr3_aa: CSVGRRMNTEAFF

j_call: TRBJ2-7
clone_size: NA
v_call: TRBV9
d_call: NA
cdr3_aa: CASSTGPGPDTYEQYF

j_call: TRBJ2-2
clone_size: NA
v_call: TRBV28
d_call: NA
cdr3_aa: CASSSQGQELFF

j_call: TRBJ2-7
clone_size: NA
v_call: TRBV2
d_call: NA
cdr3_aa: CASRVTWGKDEQYF

j_call: TRBJ1-4
clone_size: NA
v_call: TRBV7-9
d_call: NA
cdr3_aa: CASSSQANEKLFF

j_call: NA
clone_size: few
v_call: TRBV10-3
d_call: NA
cdr3_aa: CAISEPAEGETQYF

j_call: TRBJ2-7
clone_size: NA
v_call: TRBV6-2/TRBV6-3
d_call: NA
cdr3_aa: CASTQASSYEQYF

j_call: TRBJ2-2
clone_size: few
v_call: TRBV7-7
d_call: NA
cdr3_aa: CASSRTANTGELFF

j_call: TRBJ2-1
clone_size: few
v_call: TRBV9
d_call: NA
cdr3_aa: CASSVGLSTPDNEQFF

j_call: TRBJ2-1
clone_size: few
v_call: TRBV6-2/TRBV6-3
d_call: TRBD2
cdr3_aa: CASRPQGSGASNEQFF

j_call: TRBJ1-4
clone_size: NA
v_call: TRBV15
d_call: TRBD1
cdr3_aa: CATSRDKGQVGEKLFF

j_call: TRBJ2-5
clone_size: few
v_call: TRBV6-2/TRBV6-3
d_call: NA
cdr3_aa: CASSSRDSISYEQCF

j_call: TRBJ1-2
clone_size: few
v_call: TRBV5-1
d_call: NA
cdr3_aa: CASSLEQGDYGYTF

j_call: TRBJ2-7
clone_size: once
v_call: TRBV29-1
d_call: TRBD1
cdr3_aa: CSVDKQGAEEQYF

j_call: NA
clone_size: few
v_call: TRBV15
d_call: TRBD1
cdr3_aa: CATSSLTRQGGHNGQFF

j_call: TRBJ2-1
clone_size: NA
v_call: TRBV10-3
d_call: TRBD2
cdr3_aa: CAISELGLAGAHEQFF

j_call: TRBJ1-3
clone_size: few
v_call: TRBV20-1
d_call: NA
cdr3_aa: CSARKSGETSGNTIYF